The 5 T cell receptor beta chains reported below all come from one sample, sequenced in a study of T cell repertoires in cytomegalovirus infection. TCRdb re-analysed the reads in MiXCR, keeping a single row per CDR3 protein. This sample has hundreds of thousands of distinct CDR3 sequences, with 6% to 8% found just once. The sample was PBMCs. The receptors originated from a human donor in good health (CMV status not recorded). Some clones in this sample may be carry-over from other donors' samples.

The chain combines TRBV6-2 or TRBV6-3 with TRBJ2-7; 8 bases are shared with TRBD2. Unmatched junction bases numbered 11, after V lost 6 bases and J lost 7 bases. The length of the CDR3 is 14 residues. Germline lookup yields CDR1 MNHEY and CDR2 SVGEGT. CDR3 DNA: TGTGCCAGCAGGGAAAGCGGGGGTTTCTGGGAGCAGTACTTC. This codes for CASRESGGFWEQYF.

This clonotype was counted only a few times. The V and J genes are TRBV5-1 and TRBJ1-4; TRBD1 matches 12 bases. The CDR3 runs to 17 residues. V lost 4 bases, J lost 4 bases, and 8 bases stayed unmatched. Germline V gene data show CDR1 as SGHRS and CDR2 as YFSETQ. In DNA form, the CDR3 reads TGCGCCAGCAGCAGGGGACAGGGGGCTATGGGTAATGAAAAACTGTTTTTT. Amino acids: CASSRGQGAMGNEKLFF.

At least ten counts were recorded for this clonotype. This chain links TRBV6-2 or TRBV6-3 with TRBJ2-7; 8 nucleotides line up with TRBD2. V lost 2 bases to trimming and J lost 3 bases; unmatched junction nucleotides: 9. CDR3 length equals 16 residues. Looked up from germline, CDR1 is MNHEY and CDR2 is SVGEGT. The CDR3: CASSYRYGGASYEQYF. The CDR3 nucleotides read TGTGCCAGCAGTTACCGTTACGGGGGGGCGAGCTACGAGCAGTACTTC.

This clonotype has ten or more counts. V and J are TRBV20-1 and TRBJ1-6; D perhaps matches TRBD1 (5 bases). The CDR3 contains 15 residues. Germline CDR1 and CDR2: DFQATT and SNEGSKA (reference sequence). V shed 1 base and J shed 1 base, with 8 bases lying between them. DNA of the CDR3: TGCAGTGCTAGAGTGGGGGTATCCTATAATTCACCCCTCCACTTT. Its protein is CSARVGVSYNSPLHF.

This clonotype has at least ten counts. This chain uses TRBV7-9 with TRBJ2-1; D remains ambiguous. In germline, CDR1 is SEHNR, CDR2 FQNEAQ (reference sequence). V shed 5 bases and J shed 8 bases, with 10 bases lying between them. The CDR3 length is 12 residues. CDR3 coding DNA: TGTGCCAGCAGCCCAAGGGTGGATGAGCAGTTCTTC. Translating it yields CASSPRVDEQFF.